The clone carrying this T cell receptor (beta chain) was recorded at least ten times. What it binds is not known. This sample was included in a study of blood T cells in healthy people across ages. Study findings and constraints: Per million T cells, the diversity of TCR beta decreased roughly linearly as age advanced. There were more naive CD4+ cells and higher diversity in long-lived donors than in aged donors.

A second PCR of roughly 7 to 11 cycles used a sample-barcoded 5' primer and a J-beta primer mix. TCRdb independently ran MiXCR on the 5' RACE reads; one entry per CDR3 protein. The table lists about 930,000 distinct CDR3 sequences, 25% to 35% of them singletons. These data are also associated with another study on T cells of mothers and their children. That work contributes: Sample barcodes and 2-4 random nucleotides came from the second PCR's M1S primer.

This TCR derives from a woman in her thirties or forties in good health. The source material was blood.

The CDR3 nucleotides are TGTGCCAGCAGCCAAGATGGGACTAGCGGGTACAATGAGCAGTTCTTC. Encoded protein: CASSQDGTSGYNEQFF. The gene calls are TRBV4-2 and TRBJ2-1; 12 nucleotides match TRBD2. The CDR3 runs to 16 residues. After removal of 0 bases from V and 4 bases from J, the junction contained 1 base not matched to a gene. Germline assignment: CDR1 LGHNA and CDR2 YNFKEQ.